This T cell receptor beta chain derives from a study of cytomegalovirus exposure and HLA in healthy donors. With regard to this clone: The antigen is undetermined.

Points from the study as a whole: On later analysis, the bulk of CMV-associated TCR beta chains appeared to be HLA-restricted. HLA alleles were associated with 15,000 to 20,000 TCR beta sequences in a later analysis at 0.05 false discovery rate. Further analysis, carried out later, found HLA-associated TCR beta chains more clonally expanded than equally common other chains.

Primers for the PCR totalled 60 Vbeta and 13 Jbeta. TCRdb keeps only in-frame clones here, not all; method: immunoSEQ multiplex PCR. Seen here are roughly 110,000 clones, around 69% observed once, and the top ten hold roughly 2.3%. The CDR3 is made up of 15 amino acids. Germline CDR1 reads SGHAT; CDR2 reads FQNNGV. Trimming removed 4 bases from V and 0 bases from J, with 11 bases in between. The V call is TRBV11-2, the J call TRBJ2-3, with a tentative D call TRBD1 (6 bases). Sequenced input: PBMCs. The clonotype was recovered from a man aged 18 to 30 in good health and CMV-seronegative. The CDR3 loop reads CASSYQGGSTDTQYF. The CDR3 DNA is TGTGCCAGCAGCTACCAAGGGGGAAGCACAGATACGCAGTATTTT.